This T cell receptor (beta chain) was identified during a study of tumor-infiltrating lymphocytes in primary liver carcinoma. Worth noting for this clonotype: An end of the junction does not agree with germline; a read error may underlie this.

Investigators took RNA and DNA out together from roughly 18-30 mg of unsorted bulk tissue. The researchers produced TCR beta cDNA from approximately 550 ng total RNA with a constant-region primer. What produced the TCR beta libraries was three nested multiplex PCR rounds using slightly modified ARM-PCR. The two initial PCR rounds, nine to eleven cycles each, used TRBV1-TRBV30 forward and C-beta reverse primers. TCRdb recomputed calls from the multiplex PCR reads with MiXCR, one row per CDR3 protein. The sample holds roughly 120,000 distinct CDR3 sequences; 50% to 70% are singletons and the top ten take around 9.7%. The CDR3 totals 11 residues. Germline-derived CDR1 and CDR2 are SGHNT and YENEEA.

Sequenced: liver tumor tissue from sampling region 1. Sample subset: tumor region T1, superior pole. V is TRBV11-3 and J is TRBJ2-3; D is unclear. This clonotype was sampled from a woman between 55 and 75 years old with primary liver carcinoma and hepatitis B virus infection. The CDR3 nucleotides read TGTACCAGCAGGTACACAGATACGCATTATTTT. As protein: CTSRYTDTHYF.